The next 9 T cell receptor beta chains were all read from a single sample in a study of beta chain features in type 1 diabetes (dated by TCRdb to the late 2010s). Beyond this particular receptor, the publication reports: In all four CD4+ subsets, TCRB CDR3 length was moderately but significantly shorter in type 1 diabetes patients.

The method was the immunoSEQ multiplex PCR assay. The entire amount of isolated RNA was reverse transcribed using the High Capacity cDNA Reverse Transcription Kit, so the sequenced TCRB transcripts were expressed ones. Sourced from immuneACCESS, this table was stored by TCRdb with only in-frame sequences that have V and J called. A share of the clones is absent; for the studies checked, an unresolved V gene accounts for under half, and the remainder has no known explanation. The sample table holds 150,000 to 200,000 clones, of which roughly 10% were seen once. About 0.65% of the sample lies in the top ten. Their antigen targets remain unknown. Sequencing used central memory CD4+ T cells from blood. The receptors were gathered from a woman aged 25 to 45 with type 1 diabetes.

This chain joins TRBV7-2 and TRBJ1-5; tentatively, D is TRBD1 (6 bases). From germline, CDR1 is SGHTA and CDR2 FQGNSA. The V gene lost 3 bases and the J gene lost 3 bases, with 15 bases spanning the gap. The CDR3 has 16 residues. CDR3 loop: CASSFASDRLNQPQHF. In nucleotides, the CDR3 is TGTGCCAGCAGCTTCGCGAGTGACAGGCTCAATCAGCCCCAGCATTTT.

The CDR3 reads CASRGQGGHNEQFF. As DNA, the CDR3 is TGTGCCAGCAGGGGACAGGGGGGACACAATGAGCAGTTCTTC. J is TRBJ2-1 and V is TRBV25-1, with 11 bases lining up with TRBD1. The V gene end was trimmed by 6 bases and the J gene end by 5 bases; junction bases not matched to a gene: 3. Germline V gene sequence: CDR1 MGHDK, CDR2 SYGVNS. CDR3 size: 14 residues.

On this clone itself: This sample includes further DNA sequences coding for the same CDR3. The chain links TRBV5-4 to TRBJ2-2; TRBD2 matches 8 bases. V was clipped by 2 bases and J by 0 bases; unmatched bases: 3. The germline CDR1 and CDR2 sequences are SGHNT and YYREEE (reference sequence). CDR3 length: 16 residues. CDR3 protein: CASSLGTRPNTGELFF. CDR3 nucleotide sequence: TGTGCCAGCAGCTTAGGGACTAGACCGAACACCGGGGAGCTGTTTTTT.

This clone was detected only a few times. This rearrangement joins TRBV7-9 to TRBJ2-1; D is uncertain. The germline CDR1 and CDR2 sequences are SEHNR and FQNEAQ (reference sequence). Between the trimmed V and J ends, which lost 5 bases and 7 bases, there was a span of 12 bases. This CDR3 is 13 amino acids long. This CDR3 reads CASSPEARNEQFF. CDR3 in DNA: TGTGCCAGCAGCCCAGAGGCGCGGAATGAGCAGTTCTTC.

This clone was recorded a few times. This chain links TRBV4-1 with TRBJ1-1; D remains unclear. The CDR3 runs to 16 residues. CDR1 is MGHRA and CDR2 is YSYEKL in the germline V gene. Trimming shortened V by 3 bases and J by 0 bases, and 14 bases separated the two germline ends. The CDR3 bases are TGCGCCAGCAGCCATGGTTCAGTCGACATGAACACTGAAGCTTTCTTT. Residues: CASSHGSVDMNTEAFF.

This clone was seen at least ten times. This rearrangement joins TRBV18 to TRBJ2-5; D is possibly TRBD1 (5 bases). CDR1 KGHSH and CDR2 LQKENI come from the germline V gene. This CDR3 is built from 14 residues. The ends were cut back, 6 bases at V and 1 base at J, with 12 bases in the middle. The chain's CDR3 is CASSFTGTQETQYF. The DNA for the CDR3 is TGTGCCAGCTCGTTCACAGGAACCCAAGAGACCCAGTACTTC.

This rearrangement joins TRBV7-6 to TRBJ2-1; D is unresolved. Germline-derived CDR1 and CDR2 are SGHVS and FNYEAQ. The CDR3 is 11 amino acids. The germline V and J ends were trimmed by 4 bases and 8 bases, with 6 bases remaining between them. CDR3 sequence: CASSYRDEQFF. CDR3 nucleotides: TGTGCCAGCAGCTACCGGGATGAGCAGTTCTTC.

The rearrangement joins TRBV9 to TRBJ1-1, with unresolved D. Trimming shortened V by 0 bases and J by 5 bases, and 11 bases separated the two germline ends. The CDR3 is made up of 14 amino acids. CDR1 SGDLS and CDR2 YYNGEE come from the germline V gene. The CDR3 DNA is TGTGCCAGCAGCGTAGACCCGGGAGGTACTGAAGCTTTCTTT. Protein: CASSVDPGGTEAFF.

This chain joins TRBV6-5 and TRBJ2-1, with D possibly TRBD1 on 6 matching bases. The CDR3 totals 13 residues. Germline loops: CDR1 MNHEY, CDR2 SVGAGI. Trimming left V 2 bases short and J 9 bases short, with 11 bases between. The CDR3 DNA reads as TGTGCCAGCAGTTACCGACAGGCCGGTGAGCAGTTCTTC. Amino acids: CASSYRQAGEQFF.